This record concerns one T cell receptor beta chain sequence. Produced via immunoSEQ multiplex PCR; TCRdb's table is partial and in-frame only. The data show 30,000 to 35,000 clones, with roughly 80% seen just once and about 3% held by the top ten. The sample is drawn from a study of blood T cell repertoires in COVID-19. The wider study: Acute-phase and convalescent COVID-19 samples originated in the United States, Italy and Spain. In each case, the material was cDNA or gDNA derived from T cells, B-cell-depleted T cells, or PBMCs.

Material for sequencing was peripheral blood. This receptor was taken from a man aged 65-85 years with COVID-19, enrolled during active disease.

Here the CDR3 reads CASNNAGGAYGYTF. CDR3 coding DNA: TGTGCCAGCAATAACGCAGGGGGCGCGTATGGCTACACCTTC. This chain connects TRBV28 to TRBJ1-2; 8 bases line up with TRBD1. The CDR3 extends over 14 amino acids. Germline values: CDR1 MDHEN, CDR2 SYDVKM. V was clipped by 7 bases and J by 5 bases; unmatched bases: 9.